This T cell receptor beta chain appears in the sequencing data of a study of breast tumors, draining lymph nodes, adjacent tissues. The lymph nodes were axillary draining lymph nodes from breast cancer patients. TCRdb called the multiplex PCR reads again in MiXCR, with one record for every CDR3 protein. This sample has around 140,000 distinct CDR3 sequences, with 30% to 35% found just once. This clonotype was counted many times. CDR1 is DFQATT, CDR2 SNEGSKA, per germline (reference sequence). Losses at the gene ends were 2 bases for V and 5 bases for J; bases not matched to a gene: 6. The CDR3 is made up of 15 amino acids.

V is TRBV20-1 and J is TRBJ2-2, with 9 nucleotides matching TRBD2. The sample consisted of axillary lymph node tissue. This TCR came from a female donor with breast cancer. Some clones in this sample may be carry-over from other donors' samples. CDR3 DNA: TGCAGTGCTAGATTGCGGGGGGGGGTAACCGGGGAGCTGTTTTTT. This codes for CSARLRGGVTGELFF.